This entry lists 9 T cell receptor beta chains sequenced from one sample in a study of shared T cell receptors in the human thymus. Profiling relied on immunoSEQ multiplex PCR, and the TCRdb table lists in-frame clones only, not all of them. The sample consists of some 660,000 clones, about 89% of them appearing once. The same sample was also used in a study of human thymus T cells.

Source material: thymocytes. The receptor set was obtained from a boy younger than two with a congenital heart defect.

Only one count was recorded for this clone. The V call is TRBV2, the J call TRBJ1-2, with TRBD1 matching 10 bases. J was trimmed by 0 bases and V by 6 bases; bases with no gene match: 10. Germline assignment: CDR1 SNHLY and CDR2 FYNNEI. This CDR3 has 17 residues. The CDR3 DNA reads TGTGCCAGCAGGGAAACGGGACAGGGGACCTCTAACTATGGCTACACCTTC. Protein product: CASRETGQGTSNYGYTF.

The chain combines TRBV4-1 with TRBJ1-2; TRBD1 might be the D (6 bases). This CDR3 comprises 17 residues. Per germline, CDR1 MGHRA and CDR2 YSYEKL. V lost 0 bases and J lost 3, with 17 bases in between. The CDR3 nucleotides are TGCGCCAGCAGCCAAGATCGTGATGGGGGCGCGCACTATGGCTACACCTTC. This translates into CASSQDRDGGAHYGYTF.

This chain connects TRBV28 to TRBJ2-2; TRBD1 is a possible D gene (5 bases). Trimming stripped 3 bases from V and 1 base from J, with 15 bases between. The CDR3 runs 17 residues. Per the germline V gene, CDR1 is MDHEN and CDR2 is SYDVKM. The CDR3 sequence: CASSFSFRDRNTGELFF. The CDR3 DNA reads as TGTGCCAGCAGTTTTTCCTTCCGAGACAGGAACACCGGGGAGCTGTTTTTT. The entire variable domain, with the rest obtained from reference TRBV28 and TRBJ2-2, is as follows: DVKVTQSSRYLVKRTGEKVFLECVQDMDHENMFWYRQDPGLGLRLIYFSYDVKMKEKGDIPEGYSVSREKKERFSLILESASTNQTSMYLCASSFSFRDRNTGELFFGEGSRLTVL.

This rearrangement joins TRBV4-3 to TRBJ2-3, with 8 positions matching TRBD2. The CDR3 sequence is 16 residues long. Germline CDR1 LGHNA, CDR2 YSLEER. The V gene end was trimmed by 1 base and the J gene end by 1 base; junction bases not matched to a gene: 4. The CDR3 here is CASSQGRGGRTDTQYF. The CDR3 region has the DNA TGCGCCAGCAGCCAAGGACGGGGGGGCCGCACAGATACGCAGTATTTT.

The V call is TRBV4-1, the J call TRBJ2-3; D gene uncertain. The length of the CDR3 is 17 residues. Looked up from germline, CDR1 is MGHRA and CDR2 is YSYEKL. The V and J ends lost 2 bases and 0 bases respectively, with 15 bases between them. The CDR3 DNA reads as TGCGCCAGCAGCCAAAAACGGATCTACGGGAGCACAGATACGCAGTATTTT. Protein product: CASSQKRIYGSTDTQYF.

This chain uses TRBV9 with TRBJ2-7; tentative D call: TRBD1 (6 bases). The CDR3 runs to 16 residues. Germline V gene sequence: CDR1 SGDLS, CDR2 YYNGEE. The ends were cut back, 2 bases at V and 3 bases at J, with 18 bases in the middle. For the CDR3, the DNA is TGTGCCAGCAGCGTGAAACGGGACACCTTGTACTACGAGCAGTACTTC. The encoded protein is CASSVKRDTLYYEQYF.

The rearrangement uses TRBV6-5 and TRBJ1-5; TRBD1 matches 11 bases. V shed 6 bases, J shed 5 bases, and the junction held 6 bases outside the gene matches. CDR1 is MNHEY and CDR2 is SVGAGI in the germline V gene. The CDR3 covers 15 residues. CDR3 loop: CASRIGQGAHQPQHF. CDR3 bases: TGTGCCAGCAGGATCGGACAGGGGGCTCATCAGCCCCAGCATTTT.

The chain recombines TRBV6-1 with TRBJ1-5; D possibly corresponds to TRBD1 (6 bases). The V end lost 3 bases, the J end lost 2 bases, and 17 bases lay between the germline ends. The CDR3 has 17 amino acids. Germline CDR1 and CDR2: MNHNS and SASEGT. CDR3 sequence (DNA): TGTGCCAGCAGTGACCAGCCCAGGGGTTCGGGCAATCAGCCCCAGCATTTT. Encoded protein: CASSDQPRGSGNQPQHF.

The chain recombines TRBV6-1 with TRBJ2-1; TRBD2 is a possible D gene (7 bases). CDR1 MNHNS and CDR2 SASEGT come from the germline V gene. The CDR3 length is 13 residues. The germline V and J ends were trimmed by 8 bases and 5 bases, with 13 bases remaining between them. Written as DNA, the CDR3 is TGTGCCAGCTTCTGGGGGGGCCACAATGAGCAGTTCTTC. This sequence encodes CASFWGGHNEQFF.